This T cell receptor (beta chain) emerged from a study of blood T cells in healthy people across ages. Alongside a J-beta primer mix, a sample-barcoded 5' primer served in a second PCR lasting about 7 to 12 cycles. Tagging of each cDNA molecule was performed by a template-switch adaptor with 12 random nucleotides. MiXCR, applied by TCRdb to the 5' RACE reads, yields one record per CDR3 protein. The sample lists 500,000 to 600,000 distinct CDR3 sequences, roughly 29% seen once, with roughly 20% in the top ten. This CDR3 has 12 residues. Germline values: CDR1 DFQATT, CDR2 SNEGSKA (reference sequence). Trimming took off 6 bases at V and 10 bases at J, with 16 bases between the two ends. The study, taken as a whole, reports: PBMC samples, being unsorted, prevented any conclusive comparison of naive and antigen-experienced cells.

Russia was home to the donors, healthy Caucasian individuals aged roughly 6 to 90. For every donor, a draw yielded ten milliliters of peripheral blood. In its sample, this clonotype was seen a few times. What it binds is not known. This chain connects TRBV20-1 to TRBJ2-1; D not certain. This TCR came from a woman aged 70-85 years in good health. The sample comprised blood. The CDR3 protein is CSAPENSREQFF. CDR3 coding DNA: TGCAGTGCCCCAGAAAACAGTCGCGAGCAGTTCTTC.